This TCR beta chain was captured by sequencing in a study of blood T cell repertoires in COVID-19. In the original processing: Amplification of reference gene primers provided the estimated nucleated cell counts. Clones were sequenced by immunoSEQ multiplex PCR, and TCRdb holds only the in-frame ones, with some missing. That table supplies the V and J calls and clone size; D and trimming were determined from the DNA. The sample includes under 300,000 clones, roughly 80% of them seen just once. CDR1 is GTSNPN, CDR2 SVGIG, per germline (reference sequence). The V end was cut by 6 bases, the J end by 5 bases, with 7 bases between. The CDR3 consists of 10 residues.

The sample comprised peripheral blood. The gene calls are TRBV30 and TRBJ2-5; D unclear. The sequence came from a young woman with acute or convalescent COVID-19. CDR3 coding DNA: TGTGCCTGTTTGAGGGAGACCCAGTACTTC. Residues: CACLRETQYF.